This T cell receptor beta chain was found in a study of glioma-infiltrating T cells after dendritic cell vaccination. For the study at large: Samples are from glioblastoma patients in Phase I and II dendritic cell vaccine trials. At biweekly intervals, patients got three intradermal dendritic cell vaccine injections.

Time point of the sample: after dendritic cell vaccination, including at tumor progression/relapse. None of the glioblastoma patients had an isocitrate dehydrogenase mutation. Libraries were prepared by immunoSEQ multiplex PCR; TCRdb keeps only in-frame clonotypes and omits some of them. The data show tens of thousands of clones, 85% seen once. CDR1 and CDR2 from the germline V gene are KGHSH and LQKENI. The CDR3 consists of 14 residues. The V end was cut by 4 bases, the J end by 2 bases, with 11 bases between. The sequences come from blood, collected after dendritic cell vaccination. This receptor was taken from a human donor with glioblastoma. This chain connects TRBV18 to TRBJ1-1; D gene uncertain. CDR3 coding DNA: TGTGCCAGCTCACTCGCTGCACTTAACACTGAAGCTTTCTTT. This translates into CASSLAALNTEAFF.